In this sample, the clone carrying this T cell receptor beta chain turned up once. The target antigen is unknown. This sample is drawn from a study of blood T cells in healthy people across ages. Overall study context: Capture via template switching afforded approximately one barcoded beta molecule per two T cells.

Through a sample-barcoded 5' primer and a J-beta primer mix, a second PCR was run for roughly 6 to 12 cycles. Each TCR beta cDNA got a 12-nucleotide random molecular identifier. TCRdb called the 5' RACE reads again in MiXCR, with one record for every CDR3 protein. The table has around 690,000 distinct CDR3 sequences, approximately 59% seen once. Study-level results: Per million T cells, TCR beta diversity dropped roughly linearly as age increased.

Donors each provided roughly 9.6 milliliters of peripheral blood. V was pared by 5 bases and J by 0 bases, with 11 bases between. Germline V lookup: CDR1 MNHEY, CDR2 SMNVEV (reference sequence). The CDR3 loop spans 16 amino acids. The chain employs TRBV27 and TRBJ1-6; possible D gene TRBD1, 6 bases. This receptor was obtained from a man between 60 and 75 years old in good health. Material for sequencing was blood. For the CDR3, the DNA is TGTGCCAGCAGTGGACAGACGAGCTCCTATAATTCACCCCTCCACTTT. It is translated as CASSGQTSSYNSPLHF.